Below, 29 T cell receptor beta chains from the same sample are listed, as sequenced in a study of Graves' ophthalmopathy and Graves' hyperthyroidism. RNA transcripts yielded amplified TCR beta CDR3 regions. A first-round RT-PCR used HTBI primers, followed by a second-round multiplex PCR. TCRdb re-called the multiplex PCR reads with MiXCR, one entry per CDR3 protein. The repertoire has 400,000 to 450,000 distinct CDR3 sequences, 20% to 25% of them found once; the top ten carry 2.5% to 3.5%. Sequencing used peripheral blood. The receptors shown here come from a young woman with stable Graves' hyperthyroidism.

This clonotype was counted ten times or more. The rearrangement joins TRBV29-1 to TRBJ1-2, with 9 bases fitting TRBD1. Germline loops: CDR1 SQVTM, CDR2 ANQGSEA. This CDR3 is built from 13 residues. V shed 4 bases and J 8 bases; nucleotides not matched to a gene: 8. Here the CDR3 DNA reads TGCAGCGTTGTCCTCCGGACAGGGGTCGGCTACACCTTC. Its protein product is CSVVLRTGVGYTF.

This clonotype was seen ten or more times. The CDR3 DNA follows: TGTGCCAGCAGTTTAAGGACAGGGGGGTACTACGAGCAGTACTTC. The encoded protein is CASSLRTGGYYEQYF. The rearrangement joins TRBV27 to TRBJ2-7; 10 bases map to TRBD1. There are 15 residues in the CDR3. Germline loops: CDR1 MNHEY, CDR2 SMNVEV (reference sequence). Trimming removed 2 bases from V and 3 bases from J; junction bases left unmatched: 4.

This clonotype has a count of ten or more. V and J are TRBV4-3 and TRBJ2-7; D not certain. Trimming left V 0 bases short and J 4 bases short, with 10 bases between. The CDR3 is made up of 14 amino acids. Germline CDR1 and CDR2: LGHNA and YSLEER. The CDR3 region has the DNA TGCGCCAGCAGCCAAGATACGGGTGGATACGAGCAGTACTTC. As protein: CASSQDTGGYEQYF.

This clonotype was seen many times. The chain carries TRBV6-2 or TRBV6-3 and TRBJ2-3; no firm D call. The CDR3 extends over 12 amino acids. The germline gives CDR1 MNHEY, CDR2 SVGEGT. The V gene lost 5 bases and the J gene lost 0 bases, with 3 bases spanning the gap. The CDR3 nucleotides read TGTGCCAGCAGTGCTAGCACAGATACGCAGTATTTT. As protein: CASSASTDTQYF.

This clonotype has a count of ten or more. The chain's CDR3 is CASSLGGENSPLHF. CDR3 bases: TGTGCCAGCAGTTTAGGGGGGGAAAATTCACCCCTCCACTTT. The chain links TRBV12-3 or TRBV12-4 to TRBJ1-6; the D gene is possibly TRBD1 (5 bases). The CDR3 consists of 14 residues. Trimming left V 1 base short and J 7 bases short, with 8 bases between.

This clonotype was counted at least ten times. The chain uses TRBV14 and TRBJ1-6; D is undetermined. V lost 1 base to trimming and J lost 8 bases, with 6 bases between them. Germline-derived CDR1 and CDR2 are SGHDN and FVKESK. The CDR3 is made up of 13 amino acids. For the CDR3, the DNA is TGTGCCAGCAGCCAAGGGATGCATTCACCCCTCCACTTT. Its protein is CASSQGMHSPLHF.

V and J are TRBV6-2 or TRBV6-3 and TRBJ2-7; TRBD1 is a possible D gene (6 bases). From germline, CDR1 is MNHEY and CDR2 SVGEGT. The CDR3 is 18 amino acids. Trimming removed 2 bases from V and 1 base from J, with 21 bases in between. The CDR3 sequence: CASSYPPLQGSVSYEQYF. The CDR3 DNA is TGTGCCAGCAGTTACCCACCCCTCCAGGGGTCTGTTTCCTACGAGCAGTACTTC.

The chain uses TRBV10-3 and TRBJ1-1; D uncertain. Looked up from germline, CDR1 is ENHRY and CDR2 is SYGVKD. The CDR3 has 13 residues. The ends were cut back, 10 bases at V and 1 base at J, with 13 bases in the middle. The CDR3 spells CATRQASNTEAFF. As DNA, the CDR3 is TGTGCCACTCGCCAGGCATCGAACACTGAAGCTTTCTTT.

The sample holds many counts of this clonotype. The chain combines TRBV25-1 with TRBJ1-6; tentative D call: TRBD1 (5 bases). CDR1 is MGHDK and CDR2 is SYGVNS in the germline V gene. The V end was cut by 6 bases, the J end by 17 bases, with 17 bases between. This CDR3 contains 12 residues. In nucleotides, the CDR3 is TGTGCCAGCAGCGATTTAGGAGGGGCCATCCACTTT. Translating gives CASSDLGGAIHF.

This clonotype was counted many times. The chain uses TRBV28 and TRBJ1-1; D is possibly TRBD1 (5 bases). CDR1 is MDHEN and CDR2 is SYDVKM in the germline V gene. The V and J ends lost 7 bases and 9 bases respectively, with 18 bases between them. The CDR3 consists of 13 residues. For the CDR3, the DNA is TGTGCCAGCATCATCGCGGAGGGGAGAAAAGCTTTCTTT. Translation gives CASIIAEGRKAFF.

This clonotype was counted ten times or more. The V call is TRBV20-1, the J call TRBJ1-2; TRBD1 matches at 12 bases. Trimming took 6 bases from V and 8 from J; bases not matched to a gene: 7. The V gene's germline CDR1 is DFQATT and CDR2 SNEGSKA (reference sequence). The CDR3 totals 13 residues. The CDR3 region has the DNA TGCAGTGCGCCGGGACAGGGGGCTTACGGCTACACCTTC. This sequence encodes CSAPGQGAYGYTF.

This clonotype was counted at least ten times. The chain's CDR3 is CASIGHPNTEAFF. CDR3 coding DNA: TGTGCCAGCATCGGACACCCGAACACTGAAGCTTTCTTT. The J gene is TRBJ1-1, the V gene TRBV6-1, with TRBD1 as a possible D gene (5 bases). V was cut by 7 bases and J by 1 base, with 10 bases left in between. From germline, CDR1 is MNHNS and CDR2 SASEGT. The CDR3 runs 13 residues.

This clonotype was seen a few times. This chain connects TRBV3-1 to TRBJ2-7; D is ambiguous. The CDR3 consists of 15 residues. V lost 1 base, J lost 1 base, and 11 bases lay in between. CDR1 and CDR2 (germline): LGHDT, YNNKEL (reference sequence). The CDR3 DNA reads TGTGCCAGCAGCCAAGGCCCCCAGGCTTCCTACGAGCAGTACTTC. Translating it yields CASSQGPQASYEQYF.

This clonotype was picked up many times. For the CDR3, the DNA is TGTGCCATCAGTGATGTGACTCCGAACACCGGGGAGCTGTTTTTT. As protein: CAISDVTPNTGELFF. The genes are TRBV10-3 and TRBJ2-2; no firm D call. V was shortened by 3 bases and J by 0 bases, with 8 bases between the two germline ends. Germline V gives CDR1 ENHRY, CDR2 SYGVKD. This CDR3 is 15 amino acids long.

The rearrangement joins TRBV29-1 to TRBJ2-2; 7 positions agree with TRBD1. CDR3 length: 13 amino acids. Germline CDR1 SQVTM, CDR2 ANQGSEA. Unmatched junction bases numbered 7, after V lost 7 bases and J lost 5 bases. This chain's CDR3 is CSGRDSPTGELFF. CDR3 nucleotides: TGCAGCGGTCGGGACAGCCCTACCGGGGAGCTGTTTTTT.

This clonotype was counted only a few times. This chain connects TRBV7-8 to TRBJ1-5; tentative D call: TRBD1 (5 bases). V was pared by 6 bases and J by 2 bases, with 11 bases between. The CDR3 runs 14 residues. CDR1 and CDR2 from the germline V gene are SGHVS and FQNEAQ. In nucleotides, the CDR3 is TGTGCCAGCAGGCCCGGGGGTCGCAATCAGCCCCAGCATTTT. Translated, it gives CASRPGGRNQPQHF.

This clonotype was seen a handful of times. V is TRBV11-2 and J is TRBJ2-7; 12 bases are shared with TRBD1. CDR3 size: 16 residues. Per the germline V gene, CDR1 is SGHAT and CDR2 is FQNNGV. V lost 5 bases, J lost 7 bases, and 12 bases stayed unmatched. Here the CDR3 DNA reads TGTGCCAGCAGCGCCCGGTCCGGGACAGGGGGCGGTGAGCAGTACTTC. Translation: CASSARSGTGGGEQYF.

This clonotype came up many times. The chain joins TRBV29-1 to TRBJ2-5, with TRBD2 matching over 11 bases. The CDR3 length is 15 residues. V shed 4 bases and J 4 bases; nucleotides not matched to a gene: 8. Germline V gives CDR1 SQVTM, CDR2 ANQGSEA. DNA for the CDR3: TGCAGCGTTGTGCAACTAGCGGGAGTAGGAGAGACCCAGTACTTC. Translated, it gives CSVVQLAGVGETQYF.

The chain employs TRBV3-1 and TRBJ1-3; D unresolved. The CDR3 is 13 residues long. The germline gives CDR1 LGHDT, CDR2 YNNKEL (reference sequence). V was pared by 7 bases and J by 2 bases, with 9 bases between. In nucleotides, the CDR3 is TGTGCCAGCACCTGGTACACTGGAAACACCATATATTTT. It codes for CASTWYTGNTIYF.

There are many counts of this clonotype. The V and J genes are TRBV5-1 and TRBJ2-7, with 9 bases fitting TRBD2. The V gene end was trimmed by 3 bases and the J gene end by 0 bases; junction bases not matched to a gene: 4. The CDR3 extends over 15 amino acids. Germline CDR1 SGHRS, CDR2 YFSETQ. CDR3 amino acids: CASSSTSGFSYEQYF. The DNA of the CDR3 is TGCGCCAGCAGCTCGACTAGCGGATTCTCCTACGAGCAGTACTTC.

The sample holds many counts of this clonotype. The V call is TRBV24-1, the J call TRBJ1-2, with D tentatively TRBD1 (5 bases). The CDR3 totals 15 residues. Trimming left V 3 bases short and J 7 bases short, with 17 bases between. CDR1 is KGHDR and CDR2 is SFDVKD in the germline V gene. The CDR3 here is CATSDRRDGDFGYTF. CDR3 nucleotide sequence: TGTGCCACCAGTGATCGCCGGGACGGGGATTTTGGCTACACCTTC.

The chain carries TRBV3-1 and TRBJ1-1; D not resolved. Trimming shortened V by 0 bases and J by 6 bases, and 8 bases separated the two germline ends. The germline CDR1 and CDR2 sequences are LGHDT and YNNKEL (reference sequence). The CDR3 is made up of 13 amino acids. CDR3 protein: CASSQDGESEAFF. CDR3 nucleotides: TGTGCCAGCAGCCAAGATGGGGAGTCTGAAGCTTTCTTT.

The CDR3 DNA follows: TGTGCCAGCGTTACAGTCCTTCGGAGGGGTGGTACCGGGGAGCTGTTTTTT. Encoded protein: CASVTVLRRGGTGELFF. The V gene is TRBV6-5, the J gene TRBJ2-2, with D possibly TRBD2 on 6 matching bases. The germline V gene encodes CDR1 MNHEY and CDR2 SVGAGI. This CDR3 region has 17 residues. Between the trimmed V and J ends, which lost 8 bases and 5 bases, there was a span of 24 bases.

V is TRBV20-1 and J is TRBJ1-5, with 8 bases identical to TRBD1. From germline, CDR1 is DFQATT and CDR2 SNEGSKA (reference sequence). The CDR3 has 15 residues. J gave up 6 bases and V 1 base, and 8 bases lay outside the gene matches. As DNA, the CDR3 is TGCAGTGCTAGAGCGTGGGGGGACAGGAGTCAGCCCCAGCATTTT. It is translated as CSARAWGDRSQPQHF.

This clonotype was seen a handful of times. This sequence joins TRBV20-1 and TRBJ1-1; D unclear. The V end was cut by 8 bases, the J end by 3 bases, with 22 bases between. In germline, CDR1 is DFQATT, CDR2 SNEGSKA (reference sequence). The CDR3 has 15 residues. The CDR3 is CSPPYARDEYTEAFF. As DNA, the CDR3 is TGCAGTCCCCCATACGCCCGGGATGAGTACACTGAAGCTTTCTTT.

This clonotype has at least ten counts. The CDR3 is CATSRDLMTGSYEQYF. In DNA, the CDR3 is TGTGCCACCAGCAGAGATCTGATGACGGGGAGCTACGAGCAGTACTTC. The gene calls are TRBV15 and TRBJ2-7, with D perhaps TRBD2 (5 bases). Germline V lookup: CDR1 LNHNV, CDR2 YYDKDF (reference sequence). Trimming left V 0 bases short and J 3 bases short, with 15 bases between. The CDR3 covers 16 residues.

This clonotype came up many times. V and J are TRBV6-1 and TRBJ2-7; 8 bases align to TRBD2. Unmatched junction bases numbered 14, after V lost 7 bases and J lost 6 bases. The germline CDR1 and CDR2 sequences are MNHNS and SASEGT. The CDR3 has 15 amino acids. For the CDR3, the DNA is TGTGCCAGCAAAGTTTATCGGGAGGGCCAAGGCGAGCAGTACTTC. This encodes CASKVYREGQGEQYF.

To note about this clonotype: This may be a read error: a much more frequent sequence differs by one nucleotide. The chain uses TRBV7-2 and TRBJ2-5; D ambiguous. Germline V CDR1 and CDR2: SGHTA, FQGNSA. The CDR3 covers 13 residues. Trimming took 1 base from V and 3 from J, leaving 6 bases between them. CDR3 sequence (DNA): TGTGCCAGCAGCTTAGGCAGAAAAGAGACCCAGTACTTC. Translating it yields CASSLGRKETQYF.

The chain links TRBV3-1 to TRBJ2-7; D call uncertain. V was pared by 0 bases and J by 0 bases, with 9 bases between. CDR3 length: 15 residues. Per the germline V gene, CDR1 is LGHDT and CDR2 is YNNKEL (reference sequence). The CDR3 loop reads CASSQDRSSSYEQYF. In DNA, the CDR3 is TGTGCCAGCAGCCAAGACAGATCTAGCTCCTACGAGCAGTACTTC.